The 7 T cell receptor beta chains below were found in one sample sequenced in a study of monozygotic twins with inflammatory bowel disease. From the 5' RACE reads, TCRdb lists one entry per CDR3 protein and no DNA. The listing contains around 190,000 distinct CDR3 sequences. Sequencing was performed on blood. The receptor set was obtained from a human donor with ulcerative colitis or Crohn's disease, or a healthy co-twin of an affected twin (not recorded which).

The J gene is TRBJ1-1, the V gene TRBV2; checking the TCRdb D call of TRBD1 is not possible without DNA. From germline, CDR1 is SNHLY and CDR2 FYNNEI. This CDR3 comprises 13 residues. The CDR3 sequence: CASSTGVETEAFF.

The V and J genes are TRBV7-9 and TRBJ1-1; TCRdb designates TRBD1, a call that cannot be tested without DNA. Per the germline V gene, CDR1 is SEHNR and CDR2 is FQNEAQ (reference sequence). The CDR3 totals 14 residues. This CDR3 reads CASSPPGQATEAFF.

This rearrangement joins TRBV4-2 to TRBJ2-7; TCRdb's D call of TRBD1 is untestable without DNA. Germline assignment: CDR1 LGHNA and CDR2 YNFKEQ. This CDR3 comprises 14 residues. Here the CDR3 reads CASSQGTGIYEQYF.

CDR3 amino acids: CASSLGGTVNYEQYF. V usage is TRBV5-1 and J usage is TRBJ2-7; with no DNA, the TCRdb D assignment of TRBD1 cannot be verified. This CDR3 contains 15 residues. Germline V CDR1 and CDR2: SGHRS, YFSETQ.

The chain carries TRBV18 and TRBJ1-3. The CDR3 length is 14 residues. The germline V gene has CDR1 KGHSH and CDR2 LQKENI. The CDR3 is CASSPSAGGNTIYF. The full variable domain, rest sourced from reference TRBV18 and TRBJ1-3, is NAGVMQNPRHLVRRRGQEARLRCSPMKGHSHVYWYRQLPEEGLKFMVYLQKENIIDESGMPKERFSAEFPKEGPSILRIQQVVRGDSAAYFCASSPSAGGNTIYFGEGSWLTVV.

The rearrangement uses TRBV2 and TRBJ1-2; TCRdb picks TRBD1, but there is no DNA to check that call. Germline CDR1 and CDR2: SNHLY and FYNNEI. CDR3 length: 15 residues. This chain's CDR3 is CASIDRRLRNYGYTF.

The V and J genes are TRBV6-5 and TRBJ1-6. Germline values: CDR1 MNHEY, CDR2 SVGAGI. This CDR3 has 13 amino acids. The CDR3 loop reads CATGRGLDSPLHF.